Listed here are 14 T cell receptor beta chains from one sample, sequenced in a study of regulatory T cells in long-lasting Graves disease. Arm-PCR of CDR3 regions and iRepertoire HTBI primers were the basis on which TCR beta libraries were built. From the multiplex PCR reads, TCRdb called clonotypes with MiXCR, one entry per CDR3 protein. The sample yields more than 350,000 distinct CDR3 sequences, more than 13% seen once. Time point here: newly diagnosed GD, antithyroid drugs for less than 3 months. RNA from PBMCs was the source of the TCR library. The data were also submitted as part of a second study, on T cells in Graves' hyperthyroidism and ophthalmopathy.

The sample in question was peripheral blood mononuclear cells (PBMCs), obtained at new diagnosis, from a patient treated with antithyroid drugs. The source of these receptors is a woman aged 25-40 years with Graves disease.

This clonotype was picked up one time. A much larger clone sits a single nucleotide away, making a read error possible. V and J are TRBV7-9 and TRBJ1-2; TRBD1 agrees at 7 bases. V lost 6 bases and J lost 8; bases outside the gene matches: 12. Germline V gene lookup returns CDR1 SEHNR and CDR2 FQNEAQ (reference sequence). CDR3 length equals 14 residues. Written as DNA, the CDR3 is TGTGCCAGCAGGCACGGACAGGCAACGGTGGGCTACACCTTC. Encoded protein: CASRHGQATVGYTF. Combining the CDR3 with reference TRBV7-9 and TRBJ1-2 gives the whole variable domain DTGVSQNPRHKITKRGQNVTFRCDPISEHNRLYWYRQTLGQGPEFLTYFQNEAQLEKSRLLSDRFSAERPKGSFSTLEIQRTEQGDSAMYLCASRHGQATVGYTFGSGTRLTVV.

The chain uses TRBV20-1 and TRBJ2-1; 11 bases agree with TRBD2. The V and J ends lost 0 bases and 7 bases, in that order; junction bases with no gene match: 8. Per the germline V gene, CDR1 is DFQATT and CDR2 is SNEGSKA (reference sequence). The CDR3 has 16 amino acids. CDR3 amino acids: CSARDLLAGDSNEQFF. The CDR3 nucleotides are TGCAGTGCTAGAGACCTACTAGCGGGAGATTCAAATGAGCAGTTCTTC.

J is TRBJ2-7 and V is TRBV20-1; TRBD1 is a possible D gene (6 bases). CDR1 DFQATT and CDR2 SNEGSKA come from the germline V gene (reference sequence). V gave up 4 bases and J gave up 5 bases, with 27 bases separating them. There are 17 residues in the CDR3. For the CDR3, the DNA is TGCAGTGCTACCGCCTTTCAGGGGCGTTCGTTCGGGGACGAGCAGTACTTC. This sequence encodes CSATAFQGRSFGDEQYF.

This clonotype was counted ten times or more. The chain carries TRBV5-1 and TRBJ1-1, with 10 nucleotides matching TRBD1. Germline V lookup: CDR1 SGHRS, CDR2 YFSETQ. The CDR3 sequence is 16 residues long. V shed 3 bases, J shed 3 bases, and the junction held 8 bases outside the gene matches. CDR3 loop: CASSSGAGTGDTEAFF. In DNA, the CDR3 is TGCGCCAGCAGCTCGGGAGCCGGGACAGGGGACACTGAAGCTTTCTTT.

This clonotype was detected ten times or more. The V and J genes are TRBV3-1 and TRBJ2-5; D uncertain. The CDR3 has 14 residues. CDR1 LGHDT and CDR2 YNNKEL come from the germline V gene (reference sequence). Trimming removed 2 bases from V and 5 bases from J, with 12 bases in between. CDR3 residues: CASSQSRVGETQYF. The CDR3 DNA follows: TGTGCCAGCAGCCAAAGTCGGGTCGGGGAGACCCAGTACTTC.

V gene TRBV6-2 or TRBV6-3 combines with J gene TRBJ2-3; D is unclear. V lost 5 bases to trimming and J lost 4 bases, with 10 bases between them. Germline V CDR1 and CDR2: MNHEY, SVGEGT. The CDR3 spans 13 residues. This CDR3 is CASSGTIADTQYF. The CDR3 DNA follows: TGTGCCAGCAGTGGAACCATAGCAGATACGCAGTATTTT.

This clonotype was counted ten times or more. The rearrangement uses TRBV30 and TRBJ2-1; D unresolved. V was trimmed by 0 bases and J by 9 bases, leaving 21 bases between them. CDR3 length: 16 amino acids. Germline-derived CDR1 and CDR2 are GTSNPN and SVGIG (reference sequence). CDR3 protein: CAWSVPRDRVTAEQFF. The CDR3 DNA reads as TGTGCCTGGAGTGTTCCCCGCGATCGGGTTACCGCTGAGCAGTTCTTC.

This clonotype was seen at least ten times. V and J are TRBV20-1 and TRBJ2-3, with D possibly matching TRBD1 (6 bases). Trimming pared 2 bases from V and 1 base from J, leaving 10 bases between. The CDR3 has 14 residues. The V gene's germline CDR1 is DFQATT and CDR2 SNEGSKA (reference sequence). CDR3 sequence: CSARQGIRTDTQYF. Here the CDR3 DNA reads TGCAGTGCTAGACAGGGGATCCGCACAGATACGCAGTATTTT.

This clonotype came up many times. The chain has TRBV20-1 and TRBJ1-2; no clear D gene. Trimming left V 6 bases short and J 5 bases short, with 13 bases between. The CDR3 extends over 12 amino acids. Germline CDR1 is DFQATT and CDR2 is SNEGSKA (reference sequence). The DNA of the CDR3 is TGCAGTGCCTCGCCGGGGAGTTATGGCTACACCTTC. It specifies CSASPGSYGYTF.

This clonotype has at least ten counts. The genes are TRBV20-1 and TRBJ1-1; D unresolved. CDR1 and CDR2 (germline): DFQATT, SNEGSKA (reference sequence). The germline V and J ends were trimmed by 6 bases and 1 base, with 12 bases remaining between them. This CDR3 is built from 13 residues. The CDR3 bases are TGCAGTGCCTCAAGGACTGCGAACACTGAAGCTTTCTTT. Encoded protein: CSASRTANTEAFF.

A remark on this clonotype: With a much larger clone just one base away, this may be a read error. The chain is built from TRBV20-1 and TRBJ1-2; D is ambiguous. Trimming took off 1 base at V and 9 bases at J, with 9 bases between the two ends. CDR3 length: 11 amino acids. From germline, CDR1 is DFQATT and CDR2 SNEGSKA (reference sequence). The CDR3 sequence: CSARGSRSYTF. CDR3 DNA sequence: TGCAGTGCTAGAGGGAGCAGGAGCTACACCTTC.

This clonotype was counted a few times. The chain carries TRBV9 and TRBJ2-1; TRBD2 might be the D (6 bases). With 2 bases removed from V and 10 bases from J, the gap between germline ends came to 10 bases. Germline CDR1 and CDR2: SGDLS and YYNGEE. The CDR3 is 12 amino acids. CDR3 coding DNA: TGTGCCAGCAGCGTTGCGGGAAGGGAGCAGTTCTTC. It encodes CASSVAGREQFF.

At least ten counts were recorded for this clonotype. This rearrangement joins TRBV20-1 to TRBJ1-6; unclear D gene. With 0 bases removed from V and 6 bases from J, the gap between germline ends came to 9 bases. CDR3 length equals 14 residues. The germline CDR1 and CDR2 sequences are DFQATT and SNEGSKA (reference sequence). In DNA, the CDR3 is TGCAGTGCTAGAGAGTTGGGGTCTAATTCACCCCTCCACTTT. Its translation is CSARELGSNSPLHF.

Many counts were recorded for this clonotype. This chain links TRBV6-1 with TRBJ2-5, with TRBD2 matching 10 bases. Germline lookup yields CDR1 MNHNS and CDR2 SASEGT. This CDR3 comprises 13 residues. V was clipped by 8 bases and J by 5 bases; unmatched bases: 5. CDR3: CASGSGRGETQYF. DNA of the CDR3: TGTGCCAGCGGAAGCGGGAGGGGGGAGACCCAGTACTTC.